The entry below describes one T cell receptor (beta chain). Antigen unknown. This specimen comes from a study of identical twins. General study results and limits: Monozygotic twin pairs showed more out-of-frame TCR alpha sharing than models estimated.

Germline CDR1 is DFQATT and CDR2 is SNEGSKA (reference sequence). There are 13 residues in the CDR3. Deletions cut 6 bases from V and 5 bases from J, with 14 bases between. TCRdb itself ran the 5' RACE reads through MiXCR, one entry per CDR3 protein. Of 250,000 to 300,000 distinct CDR3 sequences in the sample, approximately 8.3% were seen once. The data were also submitted as part of a second study, on yellow fever vaccine responses in identical twins.

This clonotype originated in a young woman in good health. Sequenced material: CD8+ T cells sorted from blood. The chain has TRBV20-1 and TRBJ1-5; D might be TRBD1 (5 bases). Written as DNA, the CDR3 is TGCAGTGCGGCCGGGACGGACTATCAGCCCCAGCATTTT. Translated: CSAAGTDYQPQHF.